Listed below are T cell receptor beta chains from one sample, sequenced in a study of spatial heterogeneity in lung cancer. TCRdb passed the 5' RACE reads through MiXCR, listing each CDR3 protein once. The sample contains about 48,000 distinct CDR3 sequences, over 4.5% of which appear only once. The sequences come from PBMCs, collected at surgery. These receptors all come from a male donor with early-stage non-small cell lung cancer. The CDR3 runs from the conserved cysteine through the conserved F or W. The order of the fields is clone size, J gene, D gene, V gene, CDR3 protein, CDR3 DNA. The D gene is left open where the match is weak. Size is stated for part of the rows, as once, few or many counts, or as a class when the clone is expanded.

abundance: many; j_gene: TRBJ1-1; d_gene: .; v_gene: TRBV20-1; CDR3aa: CSGSPRDAGGTEAFF; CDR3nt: TGCAGTGGTTCGCCCCGGGACGCCGGAGGAACTGAAGCTTTCTTT
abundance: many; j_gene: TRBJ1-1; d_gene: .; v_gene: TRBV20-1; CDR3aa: CSAPRRGPTNTEAFF; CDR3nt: TGCAGTGCTCCGAGACGGGGACCGACGAACACTGAAGCTTTCTTT
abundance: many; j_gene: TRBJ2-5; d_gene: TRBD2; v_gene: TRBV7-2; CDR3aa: CASSPQGSGETQYF; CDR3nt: TGTGCCAGCAGCCCTCAGGGTAGCGGGGAGACCCAGTACTTC
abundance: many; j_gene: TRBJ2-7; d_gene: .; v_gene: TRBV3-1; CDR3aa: CASSQVRHEQYF; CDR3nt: TGTGCCAGCAGCCAAGTCCGACACGAGCAGTACTTC
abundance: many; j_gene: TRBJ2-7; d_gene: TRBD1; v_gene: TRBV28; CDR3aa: CASSPPGQGVYEQYF; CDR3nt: TGTGCCAGCAGCCCCCCGGGACAGGGGGTCTACGAGCAGTACTTC
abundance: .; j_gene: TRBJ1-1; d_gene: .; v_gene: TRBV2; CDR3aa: CASREVETTNTEAFF; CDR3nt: TGTGCCAGCAGGGAGGTGGAGACAACGAACACTGAAGCTTTCTTT
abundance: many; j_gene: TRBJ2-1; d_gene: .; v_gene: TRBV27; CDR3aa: CASKDTLEGEQFF; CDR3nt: TGTGCCAGCAAGGACACGTTAGAAGGTGAGCAGTTCTTC
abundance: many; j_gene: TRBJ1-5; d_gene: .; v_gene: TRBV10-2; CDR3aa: CASSGTQLQPQHF; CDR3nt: TGCGCCAGCAGTGGTACTCAGCTTCAGCCCCAGCATTTT
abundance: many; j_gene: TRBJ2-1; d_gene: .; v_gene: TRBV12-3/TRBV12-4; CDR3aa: CASSLVVGGDSYNEQFF; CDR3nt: TGTGCCAGCAGTTTAGTGGTCGGGGGAGACTCCTACAATGAGCAGTTCTTC
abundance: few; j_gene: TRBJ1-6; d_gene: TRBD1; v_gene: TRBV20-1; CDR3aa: CSARPDRGISPLHF; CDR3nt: TGCAGTGCTCGCCCGGACAGGGGCATTTCACCCCTCCACTTT
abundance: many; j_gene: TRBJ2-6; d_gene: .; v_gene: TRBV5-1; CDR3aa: CASSLPDSSGANVLTF; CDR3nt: TGCGCCAGCAGCTTACCGGACAGTTCTGGGGCCAACGTCCTGACTTTC
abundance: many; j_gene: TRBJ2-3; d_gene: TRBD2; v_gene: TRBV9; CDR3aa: CASSGSIAGVEGTDTQYF; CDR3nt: TGTGCCAGCAGCGGATCAATAGCGGGAGTCGAGGGCACAGATACGCAGTATTTT
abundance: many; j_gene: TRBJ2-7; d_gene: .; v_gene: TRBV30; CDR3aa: CAWNVGALAYEQYF; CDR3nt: TGTGCCTGGAACGTGGGGGCACTCGCCTACGAGCAGTACTTC
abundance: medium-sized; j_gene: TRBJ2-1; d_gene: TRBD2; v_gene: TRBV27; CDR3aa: CASSTPSGGRNEQFF; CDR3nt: TGTGCCAGCAGTACTCCTAGCGGAGGGCGGAATGAGCAGTTCTTC
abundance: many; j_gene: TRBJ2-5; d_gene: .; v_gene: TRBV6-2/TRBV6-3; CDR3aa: CASSPLKGDEETQYF; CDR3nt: TGTGCCAGCAGTCCCTTGAAGGGCGACGAAGAGACCCAGTACTTC
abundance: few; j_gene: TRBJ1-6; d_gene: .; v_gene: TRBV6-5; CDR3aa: CASMDRGNSPLHF; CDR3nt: TGTGCCAGCATGGACCGAGGCAATTCACCCCTCCACTTT
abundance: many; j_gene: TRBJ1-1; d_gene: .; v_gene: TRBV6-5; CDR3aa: CASSYSRYWAEAFF; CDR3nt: TGTGCCAGCAGTTACTCAAGGTATTGGGCCGAAGCTTTCTTT
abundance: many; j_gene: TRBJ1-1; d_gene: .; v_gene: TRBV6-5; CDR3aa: CASSYMEGTEAFF; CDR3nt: TGTGCCAGCAGTTACATGGAGGGGACTGAAGCTTTCTTT
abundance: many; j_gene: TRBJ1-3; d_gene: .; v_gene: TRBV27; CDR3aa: CASSLQGSGNTIYF; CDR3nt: TGTGCCAGCAGTTTACAGGGGTCAGGAAACACCATATATTTT
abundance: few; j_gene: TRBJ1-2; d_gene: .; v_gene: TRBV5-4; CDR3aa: CASSWPRGATNYGYTF; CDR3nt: TGTGCCAGCAGCTGGCCAAGGGGGGCGACTAACTATGGCTACACCTTC
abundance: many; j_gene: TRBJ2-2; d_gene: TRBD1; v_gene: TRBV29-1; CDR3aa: CSGGQGLKNTGELFF; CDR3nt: TGCAGCGGGGGACAGGGATTAAAGAACACCGGGGAGCTGTTTTTT
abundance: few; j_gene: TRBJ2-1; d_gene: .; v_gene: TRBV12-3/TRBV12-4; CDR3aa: CASSLSGYSNEQFF; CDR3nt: TGTGCCAGCAGTTTAAGCGGATATAGCAATGAGCAGTTCTTC
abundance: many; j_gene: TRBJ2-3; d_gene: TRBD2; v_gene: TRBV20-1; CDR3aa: CSARGTSGKSDTQYF; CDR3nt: TGCAGTGCTAGGGGGACTAGCGGGAAATCAGATACGCAGTATTTT
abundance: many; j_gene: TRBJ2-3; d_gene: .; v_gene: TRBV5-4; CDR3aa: CASSLKEADTQYF; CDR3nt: TGTGCCAGCAGCTTGAAAGAGGCGGATACGCAGTATTTT
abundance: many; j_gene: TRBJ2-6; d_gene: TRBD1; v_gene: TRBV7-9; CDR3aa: CASSLQWDRPRTGANVLTF; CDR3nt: TGTGCCAGCAGCTTACAGTGGGACAGGCCCCGTACTGGGGCCAACGTCCTGACTTTC
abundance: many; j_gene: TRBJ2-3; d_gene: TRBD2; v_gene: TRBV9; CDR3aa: CASSVVSGRSQGDTQYF; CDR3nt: TGTGCCAGCAGCGTAGTTAGCGGGAGGTCCCAGGGGGATACGCAGTATTTT
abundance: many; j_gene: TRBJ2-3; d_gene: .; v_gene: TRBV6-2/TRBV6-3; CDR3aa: CASSFNPDTQYF; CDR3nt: TGTGCCAGCAGTTTCAACCCAGATACGCAGTATTTT
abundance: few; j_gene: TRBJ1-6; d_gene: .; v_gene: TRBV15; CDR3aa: CATSRDDEDNSPLHF; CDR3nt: TGTGCCACCAGCAGAGATGACGAAGATAATTCACCCCTCCACTTT
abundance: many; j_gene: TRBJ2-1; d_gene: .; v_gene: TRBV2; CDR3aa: CASSEVTGPSNEQFF; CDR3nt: TGTGCCAGCAGTGAAGTAACAGGGCCTTCTAATGAACAGTTCTTC
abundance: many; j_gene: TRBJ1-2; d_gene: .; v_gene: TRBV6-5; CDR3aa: CASSSLGRGTNYGYTF; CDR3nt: TGTGCCAGCAGTTCCCTCGGAAGGGGGACCAACTATGGCTACACCTTC
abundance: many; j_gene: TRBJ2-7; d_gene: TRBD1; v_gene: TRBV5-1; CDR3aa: CASSTGQTLGESYEQYF; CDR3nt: TGCGCCAGCAGCACGGGACAGACCCTAGGGGAGTCCTACGAGCAGTACTTC
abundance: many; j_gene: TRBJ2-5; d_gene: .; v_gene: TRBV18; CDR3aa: CASSRGEGETQYF; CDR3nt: TGTGCCAGCAGCCGGGGAGAGGGGGAGACCCAGTACTTC
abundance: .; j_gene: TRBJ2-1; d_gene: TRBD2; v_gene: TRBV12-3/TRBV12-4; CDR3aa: CASSLFGLGSYIEQFF; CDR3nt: TGTGCCAGCAGTTTATTCGGACTAGGGTCCTACATTGAGCAGTTCTTC
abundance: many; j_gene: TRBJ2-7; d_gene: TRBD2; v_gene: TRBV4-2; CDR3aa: CASSQPSGRALEQYF; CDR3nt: TGTGCCAGCAGCCAACCTAGCGGGAGGGCATTAGAGCAGTACTTC
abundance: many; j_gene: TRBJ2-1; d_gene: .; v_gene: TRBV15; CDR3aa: CATYSPPSYNEQFF; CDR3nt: TGTGCCACCTACTCGCCGCCCTCCTACAATGAGCAGTTCTTC
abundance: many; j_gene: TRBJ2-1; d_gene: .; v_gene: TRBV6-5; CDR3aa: CASKKGHPYNEQFF; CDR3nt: TGTGCCAGCAAAAAGGGACACCCCTACAATGAGCAGTTCTTC
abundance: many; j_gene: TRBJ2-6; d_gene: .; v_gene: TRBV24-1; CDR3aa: CATQGSGANVLTF; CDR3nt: TGTGCCACGCAGGGCTCTGGGGCCAACGTCCTGACTTTC
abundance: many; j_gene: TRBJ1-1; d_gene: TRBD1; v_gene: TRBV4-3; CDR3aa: CASSRWTGGNTEAFF; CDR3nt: TGCGCCAGCAGCCGATGGACAGGGGGAAACACTGAAGCTTTCTTT
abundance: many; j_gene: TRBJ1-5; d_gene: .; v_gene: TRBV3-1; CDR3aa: CASSQDAGGQPQHF; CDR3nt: TGTGCCAGCAGCCAAGATGCCGGGGGGCAGCCCCAGCATTTT
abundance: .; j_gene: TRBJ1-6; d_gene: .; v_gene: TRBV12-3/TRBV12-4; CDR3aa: CASSIPNSPLHF; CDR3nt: TGTGCCAGCAGTATCCCCAATTCACCCCTCCACTTT
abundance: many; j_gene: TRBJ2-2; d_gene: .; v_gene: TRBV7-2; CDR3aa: CASSQQNGELFF; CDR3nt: TGTGCCAGCAGCCAACAGAACGGGGAGCTGTTTTTT
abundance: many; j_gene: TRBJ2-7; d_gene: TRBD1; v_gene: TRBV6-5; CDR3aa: CATSTGGEYEQYF; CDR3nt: TGTGCCACCTCAACAGGGGGAGAGTACGAGCAGTACTTC
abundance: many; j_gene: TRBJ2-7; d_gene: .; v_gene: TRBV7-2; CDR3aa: CASSLGRVYEQYF; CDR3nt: TGTGCCAGCAGCTTAGGGCGGGTGTACGAGCAGTACTTC
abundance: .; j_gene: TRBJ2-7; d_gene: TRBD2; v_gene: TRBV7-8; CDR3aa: CASSRRTSGTYEQYF; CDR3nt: TGTGCCAGCAGCCGACGGACTAGCGGAACCTACGAGCAGTACTTC
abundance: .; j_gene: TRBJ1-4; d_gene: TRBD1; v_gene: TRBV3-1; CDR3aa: CASSHGQGVEKLFF; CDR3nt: TGTGCCAGCAGCCATGGACAGGGTGTGGAAAAACTGTTTTTT
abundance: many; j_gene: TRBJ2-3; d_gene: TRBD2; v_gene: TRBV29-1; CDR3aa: CSSRRGVSTDTQYF; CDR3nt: TGCAGCTCCCGACGGGGGGTTAGCACAGATACGCAGTATTTT
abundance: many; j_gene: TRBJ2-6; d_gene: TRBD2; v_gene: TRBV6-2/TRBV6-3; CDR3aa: CASSYLVGAGTGANVLTF; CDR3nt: TGTGCCAGCAGTTACCTCGTTGGAGCGGGGACTGGGGCCAACGTCCTGACTTTC
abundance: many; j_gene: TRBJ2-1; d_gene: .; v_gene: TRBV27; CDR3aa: CASSLGTPSYNEQFF; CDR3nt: TGTGCCAGCAGTTTAGGGACACCCTCCTACAATGAGCAGTTCTTC
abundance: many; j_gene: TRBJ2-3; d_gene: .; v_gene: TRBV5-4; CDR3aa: CASSLGSDISTDTQYF; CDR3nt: TGTGCCAGCAGCTTGGGGTCGGATATTAGCACAGATACGCAGTATTTT
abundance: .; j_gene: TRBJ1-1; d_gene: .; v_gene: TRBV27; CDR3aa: CASSLLQGSTEAFF; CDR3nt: TGTGCCAGCAGTTTATTACAGGGATCCACTGAAGCTTTCTTT
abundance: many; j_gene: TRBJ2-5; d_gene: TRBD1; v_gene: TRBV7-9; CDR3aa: CASSFLAGQGKETQYF; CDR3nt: TGTGCCAGCAGCTTTTTAGCGGGACAGGGGAAGGAGACCCAGTACTTC
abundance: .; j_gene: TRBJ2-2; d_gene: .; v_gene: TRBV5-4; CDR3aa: CAGKVGYLNTGELFF; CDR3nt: TGTGCCGGCAAGGTCGGCTATTTGAACACCGGGGAGCTGTTTTTT
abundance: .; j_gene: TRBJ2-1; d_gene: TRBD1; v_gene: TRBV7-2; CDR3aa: CASSLLGDRMIF; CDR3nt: TGTGCCAGCAGCCTTTTGGGGGACAGGATGATCTTC